A selection of T cell receptor beta chains follows, all from one sample in a study of Ad26.COV2.S vaccination and SARS-CoV-2 variants. Repertoires were generated with immunoSEQ multiplex PCR, while TCRdb's copy carries only in-frame clones and drops some. The table records about 94,000 clones, approximately 82% of them present only once. The sample was peripheral blood, taken after recovery from COVID-19. All receptors come from a human donor who had recovered from COVID-19. The CDR3 runs from the conserved cysteine through the conserved F or W. Fields, in order: J gene, V gene, CDR3 protein.

>TRBJ2-2|TRBV10-2
CASSDPPPGKNTGELFF
>TRBJ2-1|TRBV25-1
CASSGTSGNGNEQFF
>TRBJ2-7|TRBV11-2
CASSLGPPGYEQYF
>TRBJ2-6|TRBV7-6
CASSSQGYSGANVLTF
>TRBJ1-2|TRBV27
CASGGINYGYTF
>TRBJ2-5|TRBV6-1
CASSELWETQYF
>TRBJ1-6|TRBV11-2
CASSQGVGASPLHF
>TRBJ2-4|TRBV7-9
CASSLQTGSKNIQYF
>TRBJ1-2|TRBV6-5
CASTSLGRMTYGYTF
>TRBJ2-1|TRBV25-1
CASSTGTFNEQFF
>TRBJ2-3|TRBV9
CASSVSGRAGTDTQYF
>TRBJ1-6|TRBV6-4
CASSLDRVPGSPLHF
>TRBJ1-6|TRBV4-3
CASSQDSGGQVHSPLHF
>TRBJ2-1|TRBV11-3
CASSLEMGLAGAGEQFF
>TRBJ2-4|TRBV28
CASSASRAKNIQYF
>TRBJ2-1|TRBV21-1
CASSKGWGRTSGNSSYNEQFF